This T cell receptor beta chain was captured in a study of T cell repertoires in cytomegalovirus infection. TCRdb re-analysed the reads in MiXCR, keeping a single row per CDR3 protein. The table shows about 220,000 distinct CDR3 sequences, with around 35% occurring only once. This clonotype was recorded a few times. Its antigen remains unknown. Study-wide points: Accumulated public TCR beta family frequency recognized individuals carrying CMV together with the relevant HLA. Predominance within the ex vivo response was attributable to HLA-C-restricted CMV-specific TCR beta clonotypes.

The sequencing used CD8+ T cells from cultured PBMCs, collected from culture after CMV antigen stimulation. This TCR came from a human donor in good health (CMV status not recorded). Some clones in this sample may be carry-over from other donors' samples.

CDR3 nucleotide sequence: TGTGCCAGTAGTATGACGTGGACAGGGAGATCCTACGAGCAGTACTTC. It yields the protein CASSMTWTGRSYEQYF. The chain has TRBV19 and TRBJ2-7; 8 nucleotides match TRBD1. Germline V gene lookup returns CDR1 LNHDA and CDR2 SQIVND (reference sequence). CDR3 length: 16 residues. Trimming cost V 3 bases and J 1 base; bases outside gene matches: 8. The complete variable domain, with remaining parts taken from reference TRBV19 and TRBJ2-7, reads DGGITQSPKYLFRKEGQNVTLSCEQNLNHDAMYWYRQDPGQGLRLIYYSQIVNDFQKGDIAEGYSVSREKKESFPLTVTSAQKNPTAFYLCASSMTWTGRSYEQYFGPGTRLTVT.